A selection of T cell receptor beta chains follows, all from one sample in a study of T cell responses to AZD1222 COVID-19 vaccine. Repertoires were generated with immunoSEQ multiplex PCR, while TCRdb's copy carries only in-frame clones and drops some. The table has approximately 93,000 clones, approximately 90% seen once; the top ten hold more than 5%. The starting material was peripheral blood, obtained 28 days after the second AZD1222 dose. The receptors here all came from an adult who received the AZD1222 COVID-19 vaccine. Both conserved end residues are part of each CDR3.

v_call: TRBV19
j_call: TRBJ2-7
cdr3_aa: CASSPRGGPGLAGIEQYF

v_call: TRBV7-9
j_call: TRBJ1-3
cdr3_aa: CASSATTGGVGNTIYF

v_call: TRBV5-4
j_call: TRBJ2-3
cdr3_aa: CASSSRGAYNTDTQYF

v_call: TRBV7-9
j_call: TRBJ1-3
cdr3_aa: CASSLPRDTGGSGNTIYF

v_call: TRBV20-1
j_call: TRBJ2-1
cdr3_aa: CSARDLGIQFF

v_call: TRBV28
j_call: TRBJ2-7
cdr3_aa: CASSLIVSSDPNYEQYF

v_call: TRBV6-1
j_call: TRBJ1-1
cdr3_aa: CASSEWRDKVEAFF

v_call: TRBV29-1
j_call: TRBJ1-6
cdr3_aa: CSILKGDNSPLHF

v_call: TRBV2
j_call: TRBJ1-2
cdr3_aa: CASSESGGGSIPILWLSGYTF

v_call: TRBV6-4
j_call: TRBJ2-5
cdr3_aa: CASSDQGGTQYF

v_call: TRBV28
j_call: TRBJ1-2
cdr3_aa: CASSLGDRGHGYTF

v_call: TRBV14
j_call: TRBJ2-7
cdr3_aa: CASSQVVEQYF

v_call: TRBV27
j_call: TRBJ1-6
cdr3_aa: CASRGGGGSPLHF

v_call: TRBV18
j_call: TRBJ1-5
cdr3_aa: CASSDTPNQPQHF

v_call: TRBV2
j_call: TRBJ1-1
cdr3_aa: CASSETVNTEAFF

v_call: TRBV15
j_call: TRBJ1-1
cdr3_aa: CATSRERRGNTEAFF

v_call: TRBV11-3
j_call: TRBJ2-7
cdr3_aa: CASSFLSIYEQYF

v_call: TRBV7-9
j_call: TRBJ2-2
cdr3_aa: CASTASNTGELFF

v_call: TRBV7-8
j_call: TRBJ1-1
cdr3_aa: CASSLKGWQAMNTEAFF

v_call: TRBV25-1
j_call: TRBJ1-2
cdr3_aa: CASRQGDGYTF

v_call: TRBV6-5
j_call: TRBJ1-1
cdr3_aa: CASIRTENTEAFF

v_call: TRBV30
j_call: TRBJ1-1
cdr3_aa: CAWSVVLNTEAFF

v_call: TRBV20-1
j_call: TRBJ2-2
cdr3_aa: CSASKGLADTGELFF

v_call: TRBV7-9
j_call: TRBJ1-1
cdr3_aa: CASSLSEGADTEAFF

v_call: TRBV5-1
j_call: TRBJ2-5
cdr3_aa: CASSPGDRYQETQYF

v_call: TRBV20-1
j_call: TRBJ1-2
cdr3_aa: CSASQGDYGYTF

v_call: TRBV29-1
j_call: TRBJ1-4
cdr3_aa: CSVGTGIRGATNEKLFF

v_call: TRBV12-3/TRBV12-4
j_call: TRBJ2-1
cdr3_aa: CASTLGRNEQFF